This section outlines one T cell receptor (beta chain) sequence together with its context. Each CDR3 protein is one row after TCRdb ran MiXCR on the RT-PCR reads. Of 650,000 to 800,000 distinct CDR3 sequences listed, over 12% are singletons. Germline V gene data show CDR1 as ENHRY and CDR2 as SYGVKD. Trimming pared 0 bases from V and 8 bases from J, leaving 11 bases between. The length of the CDR3 is 13 residues. Sequenced sample: memory CD4+ T cells from blood. This sequence was found in a female donor in good health, serving as a healthy control. The V and J genes are TRBV10-3 and TRBJ2-7, with a tentative D call TRBD1 (6 bases). The chain's CDR3 is CAISESKGQKQYF. As DNA, the CDR3 is TGTGCCATCAGTGAGTCGAAGGGACAAAAGCAGTACTTC.